A selection of T cell receptor beta chains follows, all from one sample in a study of blood T cell repertoires in COVID-19. Profiled with immunoSEQ multiplex PCR; TCRdb holds only in-frame clones, not every one. The table has 100,000 to 120,000 clones, 75% to 90% seen once. Sequenced input: peripheral blood. These receptors originate from a woman aged 55-75 years with COVID-19, enrolled during active disease. The CDR3 runs from the conserved cysteine through the conserved F or W. D genes are given only for firm matches. The listing skips clone size in some rows; elsewhere it reads once, few, many or a size class.

J	V	size	D	DNA	CDR3
TRBJ1-6	TRBV5-6	few	.	TGTGCCAGCAGCTTGGCCACAGGGTTTTCACCCCTCCACTTT	CASSLATGFSPLHF
TRBJ2-3	TRBV3-1/TRBV3-2	.	.	TGTGCCAGCAGCCCACGGACAGACACAGATACGCAGTATTTT	CASSPRTDTDTQYF
TRBJ2-3	TRBV14	.	.	TGTGCCAGCAGCCAAGTTTACAGAGATACGCAGTATTTT	CASSQVYRDTQYF
TRBJ2-1	TRBV5-4	.	.	TGTGCCAGCAGCTTGGAGCCCACCTCCTACAATGAGCAGTTCTTC	CASSLEPTSYNEQFF
TRBJ1-1	TRBV4-3	.	.	TGCGCCAGCAGCCAAGATCCAGGGAACACTGAAGCTTTCTTT	CASSQDPGNTEAFF
TRBJ2-5	TRBV9	.	.	TGTGCCAGCAGCTACCGCCTCGGAGGATCCCAAGAGACCCAGTACTTC	CASSYRLGGSQETQYF
TRBJ1-1	TRBV30	.	.	TGTGCCTGGAGTGTGGGCCCGAACACTGAAGCTTTCTTT	CAWSVGPNTEAFF
TRBJ2-1	TRBV5-1	many	TRBD2	TGCGCCAGCAGCTCGGGACTAGCGGTGAATGAGCAGTTCTTC	CASSSGLAVNEQFF
TRBJ1-2	TRBV6-5	.	.	TGTGCCAGCAGTTACCAACAGTGGGGCCATGGCTACACCTTC	CASSYQQWGHGYTF
TRBJ2-1	TRBV30	.	.	TGTGCCTGCGGGGGCTCCTACAATGAGCAGTTCTTC	CACGGSYNEQFF
TRBJ1-2	TRBV11-2	few	TRBD1	TGTGCCAGCAGCTTGACAGGGGATCGCTATGGCTACACCTTC	CASSLTGDRYGYTF
TRBJ2-4	TRBV19	.	TRBD2	TGTGCCAGTAGTAAAGTAGCGGGAGCCAAAAACATTCAGTACTTC	CASSKVAGAKNIQYF
TRBJ1-1	TRBV2	.	.	TGTGCCAGCAGTGCGGACATGAACACTGAAGCTTTCTTT	CASSADMNTEAFF
TRBJ2-5	TRBV10-3	once	.	TGTGCCATCAGTGTCGGGTCTCAAGAGACCCAGTACTTC	CAISVGSQETQYF
TRBJ2-1	TRBV7-3	once	TRBD2	TGTGCCAGCAGCCATTTCTCGGGGAGGGACAATGAGCAGTTCTTC	CASSHFSGRDNEQFF
TRBJ2-3	TRBV20-1	.	TRBD1	TGCAGTGCTAGTCGCGGGACAGGGATGTTAAGAAGCACAGATACGCAGTATTTT	CSASRGTGMLRSTDTQYF
TRBJ2-3	TRBV10-2	.	TRBD1	TGCGCCAGCAGTGAGTTGACACAGAGACAGGGGTTTTCAGATACGCAGTATTTT	CASSELTQRQGFSDTQYF
TRBJ2-7	TRBV5-6	once	TRBD1	TGTGCCAGCAGCTTGCGGGGGACAGGCTACGAGCAGTACTTC	CASSLRGTGYEQYF
TRBJ2-1	TRBV15	.	TRBD2	TGTGCCACCAGCAGGATTAGCGGGAGCTACAATGAGCAGTTCTTC	CATSRISGSYNEQFF
TRBJ1-2	TRBV27	once	TRBD1	TGTGCCAGCAGACCGGGGACAGCCGTGGGTTATGGCTACACCTTC	CASRPGTAVGYGYTF